Each of the 11 T cell receptor beta chains below was sequenced from the same sample in a study of blood T cell repertoires in COVID-19. The assay was immunoSEQ multiplex PCR, and TCRdb's table has in-frame clones only and misses some. The sample has 100,000 to 150,000 clones; over 75% are singletons. The sequenced sample consisted of peripheral blood. Every receptor here comes from a man aged 50 to 60 with acute or convalescent COVID-19.

The CDR3 DNA reads as TGTGCCAGCAGCCCCTTGGGAGCGAACACCGGGGAGCTGTTTTTT. It encodes CASSPLGANTGELFF. The rearrangement joins TRBV3-1 (or the pseudogene TRBV3-2) to TRBJ2-2, with D tentatively TRBD2 (5 bases). V was cut by 4 bases and J by 0 bases, with 9 bases left in between. Germline CDR1 reads LGHDT; CDR2 reads YNNKEL (reference sequence). This CDR3 contains 15 residues.

This clone was seen a single time. The J gene is TRBJ2-7, the V gene TRBV7-2, with TRBD1 matching 8 bases. Germline V gives CDR1 SGHTA, CDR2 FQGNSA. V lost 5 bases, J lost 7 bases, and 7 bases stayed unmatched. CDR3 size: 13 residues. In DNA, the CDR3 is TGTGCCAGCAGCCTCGGACAGGGTGGGGAGCAGTACTTC. Residues: CASSLGQGGEQYF.

The chain recombines TRBV5-8 with TRBJ2-5; a weak D match, TRBD2 (7 bases). Between the trimmed V and J ends, which lost 1 base and 4 bases, there was a span of 17 bases. CDR1 and CDR2 (germline): SGHTS, YDEGEE. This CDR3 region has 16 residues. The CDR3 reads CASSLLGWGGGETQYF. CDR3 sequence (DNA): TGTGCCAGCAGCTTGCTGGGCTGGGGAGGGGGAGAGACCCAGTACTTC.

The chain couples TRBV6-5 to TRBJ1-1; the D gene is possibly TRBD1 (5 bases). The CDR3 is made up of 12 amino acids. Germline V gene data show CDR1 as MNHEY and CDR2 as SVGAGI. Between the trimmed V and J ends, which lost 6 bases and 6 bases, there was a span of 11 bases. The CDR3 DNA sequence: TGTGCCAGCAGGGCGTTGGGGCCTGAAGCTTTCTTT. Translation gives CASRALGPEAFF.

This clone came up once. This chain uses TRBV2 with TRBJ2-2; a weak D match, TRBD2 (5 bases). The ends were cut back, 6 bases at V and 1 base at J, with 9 bases in the middle. CDR3 length: 14 amino acids. CDR1 and CDR2 (germline): SNHLY, FYNNEI. The CDR3 here is CASSTRGNTGELFF. In nucleotides, the CDR3 is TGTGCCAGCAGCACTAGAGGGAACACCGGGGAGCTGTTTTTT.

The chain is built from TRBV6-6 and TRBJ1-1; the D is unclear. With 5 bases removed from V and 11 bases from J, the gap between germline ends came to 15 bases. Germline-derived CDR1 and CDR2 are MNHNY and SVGAGI (reference sequence). This CDR3 has 12 amino acids. DNA of the CDR3: TGTGCCAGCAGTCCGTCTTCGGGAAGGGCTTTCTTT. Translating it yields CASSPSSGRAFF.

This clone was seen a single time. V usage is TRBV7-2 and J usage is TRBJ2-7, with D possibly being TRBD2 (6 bases). The CDR3 runs 14 residues. Germline V gene lookup returns CDR1 SGHTA and CDR2 FQGNSA. V was clipped by 1 base and J by 9 bases, with 16 bases between them. This CDR3 reads CASSLGDSYSGQYF. The DNA for the CDR3 is TGTGCCAGCAGCTTAGGGGACTCCTATTCGGGGCAGTACTTC.

The J gene is TRBJ2-5, the V gene TRBV9; the match to TRBD2 covers 14 bases. This CDR3 spans 18 amino acids. J was trimmed by 3 bases and V by 0 bases; bases with no gene match: 7. Germline V gives CDR1 SGDLS, CDR2 YYNGEE. CDR3: CASSVGTSGRSGEETQYF. The CDR3 nucleotides are TGTGCCAGCAGCGTAGGGACTAGCGGGAGGAGCGGGGAAGAGACCCAGTACTTC.

The V and J genes are TRBV6-5 and TRBJ1-2; D may be TRBD1 (6 bases). The V and J ends lost 3 bases and 2 bases respectively, with 10 bases between them. CDR3 length: 14 amino acids. Germline V gene sequence: CDR1 MNHEY, CDR2 SVGAGI. Written as DNA, the CDR3 is TGTGCCAGCAGTTATCAGGGGCGGAACTATGGCTACACCTTC. Amino acids: CASSYQGRNYGYTF.

This clone is a singleton in its sample. The chain uses TRBV5-6 and TRBJ2-7, with 9 bases that match TRBD1. CDR1 SGHDT and CDR2 YYEEEE come from the germline V gene. CDR3 length: 14 residues. V was pared by 1 base and J by 3 bases, with 2 bases of the junction left unmatched. CDR3 region: CASSLYRGLYEQYF. The CDR3, as DNA: TGTGCCAGCAGCTTGTACAGGGGGCTCTACGAGCAGTACTTC.

The chain joins TRBV24-1 to TRBJ2-3; 7 bases fit TRBD2. The CDR3 runs 16 residues. Germline lookup yields CDR1 KGHDR and CDR2 SFDVKD. Losses at the gene ends were 4 bases for V and 2 bases for J; bases not matched to a gene: 8. CDR3 in amino acids: CATSENGLGLTDTQYF. CDR3 sequence (DNA): TGTGCCACCAGTGAAAACGGACTAGGCCTCACAGATACGCAGTATTTT.